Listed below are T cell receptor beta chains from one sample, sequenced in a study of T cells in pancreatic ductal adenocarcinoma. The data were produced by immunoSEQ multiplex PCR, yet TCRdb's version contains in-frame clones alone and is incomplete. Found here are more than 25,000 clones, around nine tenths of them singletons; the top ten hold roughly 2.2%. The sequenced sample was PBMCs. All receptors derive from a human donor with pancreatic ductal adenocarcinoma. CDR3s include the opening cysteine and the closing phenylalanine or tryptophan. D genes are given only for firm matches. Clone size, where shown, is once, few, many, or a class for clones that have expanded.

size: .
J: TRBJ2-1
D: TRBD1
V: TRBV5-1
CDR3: CASSLAGTASYNEQFF
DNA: TGCGCCAGCAGCTTGGCCGGGACAGCATCCTACAATGAGCAGTTCTTC

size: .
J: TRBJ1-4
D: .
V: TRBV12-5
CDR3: CASGQGTSLKNEKLFF
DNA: TGTGCTAGTGGCCAGGGGACCTCTCTTAAAAATGAAAAACTGTTTTTT

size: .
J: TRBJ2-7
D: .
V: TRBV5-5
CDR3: CASSLFISDEQYF
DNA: TGTGCCAGCAGCTTGTTCATCAGTGACGAGCAGTACTTC

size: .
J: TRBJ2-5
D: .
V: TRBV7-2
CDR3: CASSPRPNEPQETQYF
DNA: TGTGCCAGCAGCCCCCGGCCCAACGAACCACAAGAGACCCAGTACTTC

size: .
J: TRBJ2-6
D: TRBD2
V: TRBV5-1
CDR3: CASSHELAGGPGANVLTF
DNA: TGCGCCAGCAGCCACGAACTAGCGGGAGGGCCTGGGGCCAACGTCCTGACTTTC

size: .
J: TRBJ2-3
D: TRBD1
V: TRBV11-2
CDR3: CASSSDRGRGTQYF
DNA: TGTGCCAGCAGCTCCGACAGGGGAAGGGGTACGCAGTATTTT

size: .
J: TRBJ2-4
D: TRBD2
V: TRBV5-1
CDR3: CASSLGLAEIKNIQYF
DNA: TGCGCCAGCAGCTTGGGACTAGCGGAAATCAAAAACATTCAGTACTTC

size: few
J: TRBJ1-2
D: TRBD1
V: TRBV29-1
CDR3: CSVDPQGSSSGYTF
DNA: TGCAGCGTTGACCCACAGGGGAGTAGCAGTGGCTACACCTTC

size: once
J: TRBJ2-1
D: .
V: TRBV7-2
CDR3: CASSLVTRTGEQFF
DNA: TGTGCCAGCAGCTTGGTGACTAGAACGGGTGAGCAGTTCTTC

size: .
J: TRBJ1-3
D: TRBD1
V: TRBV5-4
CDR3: CASSQATGWENTIYF
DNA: TGTGCCAGCAGCCAAGCGACAGGGTGGGAAAACACCATATATTTT

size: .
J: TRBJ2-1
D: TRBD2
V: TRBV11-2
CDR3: CASSSSTSEINEQFF
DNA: TGTGCCAGCAGCTCATCGACTAGCGAGATTAATGAGCAGTTCTTC

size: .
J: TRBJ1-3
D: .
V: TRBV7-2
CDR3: CASSPSTPLSGNTIYF
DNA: TGTGCCAGCAGCCCGTCGACACCGCTCTCTGGAAACACCATATATTTT

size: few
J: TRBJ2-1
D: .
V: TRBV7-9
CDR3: CASSPSGGVYNEQFF
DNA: TGTGCCAGCAGCCCCTCAGGGGGGGTCTACAATGAGCAGTTCTTC

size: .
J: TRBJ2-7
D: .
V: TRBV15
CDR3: CATSAAPGSSYEQYF
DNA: TGTGCCACCAGCGCCGCCCCCGGCAGCTCCTACGAGCAGTACTTC

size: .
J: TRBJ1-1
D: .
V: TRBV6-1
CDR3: CASSSAGGLGTEAFF
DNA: TGTGCCAGCAGCTCGGCCGGGGGGTTGGGCACTGAAGCTTTCTTT

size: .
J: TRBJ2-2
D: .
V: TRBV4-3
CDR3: CASSQDRDTGELFF
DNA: TGCGCCAGCAGCCAAGATAGGGACACCGGGGAGCTGTTTTTT

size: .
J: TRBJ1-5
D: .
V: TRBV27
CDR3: CASSFRLPGKFNQPQHF
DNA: TGTGCCAGCAGTTTTCGCCTACCGGGAAAATTCAATCAGCCCCAGCATTTT

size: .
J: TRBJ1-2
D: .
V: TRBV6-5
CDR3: CASSDRMNNYGYTF
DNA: TGTGCCAGCAGTGACAGAATGAACAACTATGGCTACACCTTC

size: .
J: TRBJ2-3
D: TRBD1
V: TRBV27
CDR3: CASRARTGSIRDTQYF
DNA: TGTGCCAGCAGGGCGAGGACAGGGAGTATCAGAGATACGCAGTATTTT

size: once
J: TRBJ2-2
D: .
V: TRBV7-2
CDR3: CASSPLGGTYTGELFF
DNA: TGTGCCAGCAGCCCCCTAGGCGGGACATACACCGGGGAGCTGTTTTTT

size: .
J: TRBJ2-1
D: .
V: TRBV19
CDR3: CASSLYSEQFF
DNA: TGTGCCAGTAGCCTATACAGTGAGCAGTTCTTC

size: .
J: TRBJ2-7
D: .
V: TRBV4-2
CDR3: CASSQAAGPEQYF
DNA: TGTGCCAGCAGCCAAGCGGCGGGGCCCGAGCAGTACTTC

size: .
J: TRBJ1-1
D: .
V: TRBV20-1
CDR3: CSASVQFF
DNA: TGCAGTGCTAGTGTCCAATTCTTT

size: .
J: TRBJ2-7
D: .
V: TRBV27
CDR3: CASSPGIAYEQYF
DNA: TGTGCCAGCAGCCCGGGGATAGCCTACGAGCAGTACTTC

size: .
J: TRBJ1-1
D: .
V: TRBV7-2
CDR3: CASSLGTGTEAFF
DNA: TGTGCCAGCAGCTTAGGTACGGGGACTGAAGCTTTCTTT

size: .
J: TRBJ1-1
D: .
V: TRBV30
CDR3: CACLGLGRRNTEAFF
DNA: TGTGCCTGTCTCGGACTTGGGCGGAGGAACACTGAAGCTTTCTTT

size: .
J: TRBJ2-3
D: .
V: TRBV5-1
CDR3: CASSQERETRTDTQYF
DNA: TGCGCCAGCAGCCAGGAACGGGAGACCCGCACAGATACGCAGTATTTT

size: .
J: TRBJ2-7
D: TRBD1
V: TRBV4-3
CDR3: CASSPQGASDEQYF
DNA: TGCGCCAGCAGTCCACAGGGGGCATCGGACGAGCAGTACTTC

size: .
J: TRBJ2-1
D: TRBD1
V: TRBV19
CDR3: CASSIGQGDNEQFF
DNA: TGTGCCAGTAGTATAGGACAGGGTGACAATGAGCAGTTCTTC

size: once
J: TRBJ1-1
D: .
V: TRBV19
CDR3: CASSRRGAPNTEAFF
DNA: TGTGCCAGTAGTAGAAGGGGGGCCCCGAACACTGAAGCTTTCTTT

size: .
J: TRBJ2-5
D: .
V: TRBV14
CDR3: CASSPWAGLNQETQYF
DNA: TGTGCCAGCAGCCCCTGGGCAGGCCTCAACCAAGAGACCCAGTACTTC

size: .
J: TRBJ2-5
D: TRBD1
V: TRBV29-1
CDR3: CSVNRGQGGLVFQETQYF
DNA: TGCAGCGTTAACAGGGGGCAAGGAGGTTTGGTCTTCCAAGAGACCCAGTACTTC

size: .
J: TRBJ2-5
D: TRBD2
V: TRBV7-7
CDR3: CASSPHGEGTQYF
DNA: TGTGCTAGCAGCCCCCACGGGGAGGGGACCCAGTACTTC

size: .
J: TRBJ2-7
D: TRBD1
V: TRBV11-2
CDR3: CASSSTGTGKLPYF
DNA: TGTGCCAGCAGCTCGACCGGGACAGGGAAATTGCCGTACTTC

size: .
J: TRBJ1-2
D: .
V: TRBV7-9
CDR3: CASSLGPAYGYTF
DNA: TGTGCCAGCAGCTTAGGTCCAGCTTATGGCTACACCTTC

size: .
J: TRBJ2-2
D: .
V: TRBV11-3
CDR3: CASSFSPTTGELFF
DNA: TGTGCCAGCAGCTTCAGCCCAACAACCGGGGAGCTGTTTTTT

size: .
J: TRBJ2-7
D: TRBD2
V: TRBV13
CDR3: CASSSAGGEQYF
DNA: TGTGCCAGCAGTTCAGCGGGAGGCGAGCAGTACTTC

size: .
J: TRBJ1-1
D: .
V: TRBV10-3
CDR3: CAISGTGNTEAFF
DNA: TGTGCCATCAGTGGTACAGGGAACACTGAAGCTTTCTTT

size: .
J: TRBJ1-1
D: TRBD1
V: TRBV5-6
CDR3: CASYRGTEAFF
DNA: TGTGCCTCCTACAGGGGAACTGAAGCTTTCTTT

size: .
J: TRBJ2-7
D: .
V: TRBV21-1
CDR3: CASSKWSPPGSYEQYF
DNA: TGTGCCAGCAGCAAATGGAGTCCCCCGGGATCCTACGAGCAGTACTTC

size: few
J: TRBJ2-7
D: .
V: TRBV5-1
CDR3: CASSLDSFIQSSYEQYF
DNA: TGCGCCAGCAGCTTGGACAGCTTTATACAGAGCTCCTACGAGCAGTACTTC